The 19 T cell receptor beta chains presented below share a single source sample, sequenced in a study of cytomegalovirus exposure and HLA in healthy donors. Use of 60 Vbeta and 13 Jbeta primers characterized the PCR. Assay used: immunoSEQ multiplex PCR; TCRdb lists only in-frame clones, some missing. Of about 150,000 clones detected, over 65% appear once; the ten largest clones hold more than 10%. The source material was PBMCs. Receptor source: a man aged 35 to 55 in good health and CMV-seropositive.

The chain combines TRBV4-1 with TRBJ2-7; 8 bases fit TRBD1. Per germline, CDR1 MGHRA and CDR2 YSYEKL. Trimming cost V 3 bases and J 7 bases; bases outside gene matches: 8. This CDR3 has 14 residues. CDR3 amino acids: CASSHDRQGTEQYF. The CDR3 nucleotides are TGCGCCAGCAGCCATGATAGACAGGGGACTGAGCAGTACTTC.

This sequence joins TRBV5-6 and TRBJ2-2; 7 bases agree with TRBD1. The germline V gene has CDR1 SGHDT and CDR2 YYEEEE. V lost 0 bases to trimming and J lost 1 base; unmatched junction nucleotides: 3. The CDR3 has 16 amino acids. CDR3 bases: TGTGCCAGCAGCTTGGACAGGGGCTTGAACACCGGGGAGCTGTTTTTT. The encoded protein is CASSLDRGLNTGELFF.

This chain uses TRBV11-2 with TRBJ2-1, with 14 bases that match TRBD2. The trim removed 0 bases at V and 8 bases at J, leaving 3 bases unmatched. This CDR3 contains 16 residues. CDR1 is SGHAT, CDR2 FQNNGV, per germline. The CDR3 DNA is TGTGCCAGCAGCTTAGATCTGGGACTAGCGGGAGATGAGCAGTTCTTC. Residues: CASSLDLGLAGDEQFF.

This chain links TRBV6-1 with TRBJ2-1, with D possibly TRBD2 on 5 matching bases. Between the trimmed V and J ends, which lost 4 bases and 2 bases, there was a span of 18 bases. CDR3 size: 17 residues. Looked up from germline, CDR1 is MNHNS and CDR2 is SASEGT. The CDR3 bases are TGTGCCAGCAGTGCCCCAATCCTACTAGTAGCCTACAATGAGCAGTTCTTC. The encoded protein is CASSAPILLVAYNEQFF.

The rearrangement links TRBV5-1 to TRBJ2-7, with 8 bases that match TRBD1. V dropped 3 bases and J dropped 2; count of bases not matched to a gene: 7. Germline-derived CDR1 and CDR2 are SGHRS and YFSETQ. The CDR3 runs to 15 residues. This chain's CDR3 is CASSWGDRSAYEQYF. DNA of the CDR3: TGCGCCAGCAGCTGGGGGGACAGGTCGGCCTACGAGCAGTACTTC.

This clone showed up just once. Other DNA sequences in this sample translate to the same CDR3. CDR3 in DNA: TGTGCCAGCAGCCCCCGGTACGAGCAGTACTTC. Translating gives CASSPRYEQYF. The chain joins TRBV2 to TRBJ2-7, with D uncertain. Looked up from germline, CDR1 is SNHLY and CDR2 is FYNNEI. The V and J ends lost 6 bases and 4 bases respectively, with 7 bases between them. The CDR3 has 11 residues.

CDR3 residues: CASSLASGADSTDTQYF. The DNA for the CDR3 is TGTGCCAGCAGTTTAGCGTCAGGGGCGGACTCCACAGATACGCAGTATTTT. The chain combines TRBV27 with TRBJ2-3; D is perhaps TRBD1 (6 bases). This CDR3 has 17 residues. Trimming cost V 2 bases and J 2 bases, with 17 bases left between them. CDR1 and CDR2 (germline): MNHEY, SMNVEV (reference sequence).

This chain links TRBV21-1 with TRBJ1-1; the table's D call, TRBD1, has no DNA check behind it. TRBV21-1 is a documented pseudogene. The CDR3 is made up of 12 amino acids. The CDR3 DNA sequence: TGTGCCAGCAGCGCGAACAGGGGGGGGGCTTTCTTT. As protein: CASSANRGGAFF.

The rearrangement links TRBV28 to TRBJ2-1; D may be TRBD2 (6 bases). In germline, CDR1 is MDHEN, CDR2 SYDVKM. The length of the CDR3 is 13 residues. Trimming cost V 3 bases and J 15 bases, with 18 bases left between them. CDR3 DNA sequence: TGTGCCAGCAGTTTTGGGTATGGGGGACTTACGTTCTTC. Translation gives CASSFGYGGLTFF.

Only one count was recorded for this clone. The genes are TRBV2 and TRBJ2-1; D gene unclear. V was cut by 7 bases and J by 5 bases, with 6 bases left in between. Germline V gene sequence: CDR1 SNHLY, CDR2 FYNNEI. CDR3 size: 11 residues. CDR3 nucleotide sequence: TGTGCCAGCACCCCGGACAATGAGCAGTTCTTC. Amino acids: CASTPDNEQFF. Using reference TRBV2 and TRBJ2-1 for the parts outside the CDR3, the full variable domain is EPEVTQTPSHQVTQMGQEVILRCVPISNHLYFYWYRQILGQKVEFLVSFYNNEISEKSEIFDDQFSVERPDGSNFTLKIRSTKLEDSAMYFCASTPDNEQFFGPGTRLTVL.

The CDR3 is CSVGDREAFF. The CDR3, as DNA: TGCAGCGTGGGGGACAGGGAAGCTTTCTTT. This chain joins TRBV29-1 and TRBJ1-1, with 8 bases aligning to TRBD1. Per germline, CDR1 SQVTM and CDR2 ANQGSEA. V was pared by 6 bases and J by 8 bases, with 2 bases of the junction left unmatched. CDR3 length: 10 amino acids.

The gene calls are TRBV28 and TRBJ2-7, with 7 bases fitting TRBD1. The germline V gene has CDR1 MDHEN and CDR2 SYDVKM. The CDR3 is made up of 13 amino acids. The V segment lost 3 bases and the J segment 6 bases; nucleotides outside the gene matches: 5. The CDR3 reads CASSLGQSGEQYF. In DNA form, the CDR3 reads TGTGCCAGCAGTTTGGGACAGAGTGGCGAGCAGTACTTC.

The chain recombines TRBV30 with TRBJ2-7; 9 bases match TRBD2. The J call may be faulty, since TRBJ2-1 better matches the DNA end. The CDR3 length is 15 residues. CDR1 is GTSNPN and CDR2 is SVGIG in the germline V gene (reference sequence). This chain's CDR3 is CAWSAGTSIFFEQFF. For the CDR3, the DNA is TGTGCCTGGAGTGCCGGGACTAGCATTTTCTTCGAGCAGTTCTTC.

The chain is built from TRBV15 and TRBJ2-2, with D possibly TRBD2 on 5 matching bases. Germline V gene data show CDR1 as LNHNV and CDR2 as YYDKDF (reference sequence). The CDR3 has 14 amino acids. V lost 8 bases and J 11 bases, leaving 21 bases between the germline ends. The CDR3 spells CATRELRVSDELFF. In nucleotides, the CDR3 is TGTGCCACCCGGGAATTAAGGGTCTCCGACGAGCTGTTTTTT.

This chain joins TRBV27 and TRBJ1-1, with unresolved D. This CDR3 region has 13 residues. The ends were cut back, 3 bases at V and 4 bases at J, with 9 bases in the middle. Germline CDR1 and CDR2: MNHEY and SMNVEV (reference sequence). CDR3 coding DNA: TGTGCCAGCAGTTTTAACGCCGGCACTGAAGCTTTCTTT. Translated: CASSFNAGTEAFF.

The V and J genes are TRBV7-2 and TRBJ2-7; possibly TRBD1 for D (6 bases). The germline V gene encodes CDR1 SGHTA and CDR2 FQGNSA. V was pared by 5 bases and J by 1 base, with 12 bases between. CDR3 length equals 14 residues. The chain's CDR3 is CASSPAGASYEQYF. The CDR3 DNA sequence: TGTGCCAGCAGCCCCGCAGGGGCGTCCTACGAGCAGTACTTC.

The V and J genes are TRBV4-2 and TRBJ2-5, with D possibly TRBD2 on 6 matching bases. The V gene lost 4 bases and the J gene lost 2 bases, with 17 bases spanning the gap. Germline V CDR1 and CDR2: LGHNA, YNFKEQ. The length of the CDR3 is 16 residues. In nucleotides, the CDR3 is TGTGCCAGCAGCCCCCGGACTACTCATATTCAAGAGACCCAGTACTTC. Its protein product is CASSPRTTHIQETQYF.

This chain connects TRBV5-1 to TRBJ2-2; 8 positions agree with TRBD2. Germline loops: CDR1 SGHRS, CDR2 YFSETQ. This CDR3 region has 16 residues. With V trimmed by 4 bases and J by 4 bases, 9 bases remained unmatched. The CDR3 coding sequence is TGCGCCAGCAGCCCGCAGGGTAGCGGGATCACCGGGGAGCTGTTTTTT. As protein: CASSPQGSGITGELFF. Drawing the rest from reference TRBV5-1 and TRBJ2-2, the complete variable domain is KAGVTQTPRYLIKTRGQQVTLSCSPISGHRSVSWYQQTPGQGLQFLFEYFSETQRNKGNFPGRFSGRQFSNSRSEMNVSTLELGDSALYLCASSPQGSGITGELFFGEGSRLTVL.

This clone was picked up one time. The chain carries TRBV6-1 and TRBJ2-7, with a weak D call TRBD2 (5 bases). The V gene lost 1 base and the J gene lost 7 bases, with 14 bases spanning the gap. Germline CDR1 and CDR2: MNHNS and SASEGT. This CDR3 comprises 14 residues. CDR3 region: CASSEDRTAYEQYF. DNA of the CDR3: TGTGCCAGCAGTGAAGATAGGACTGCTTATGAGCAGTACTTC.